The clone carrying this TCR beta chain has only a few counts. CDR3 length: 15 amino acids. V lost 0 bases and J 5 bases, leaving 13 bases between the germline ends. Germline V gene data show CDR1 as SGHRS and CDR2 as YFSETQ. The primer mix had 60 Vbeta and 13 Jbeta primers. TCRdb's table, derived via immunoSEQ multiplex PCR, lists solely in-frame clones and lacks some. The sample holds approximately 110,000 clones, more than 65% seen once. This specimen belongs to a study of cytomegalovirus exposure and HLA in healthy donors. The material sequenced was PBMCs. The chain employs TRBV5-1 and TRBJ2-3, with D possibly matching TRBD2 (6 bases). The origin of this receptor is a human donor in good health. CDR3 region: CASSLGVGTQDTQYF. The DNA of the CDR3 is TGCGCCAGCAGCTTGGGGGTCGGGACTCAAGATACGCAGTATTTT.